This T cell receptor beta chain was recorded in a study of cytotoxic CD8 clonotypes in ibrutinib-treated CLL. The study, taken as a whole, reports: A rise in clonality was seen at ibrutinib response, and a fall back toward baseline was seen at progression.

TCRdb's table, derived via immunoSEQ multiplex PCR, lists solely in-frame clones and lacks some. There are some 200,000 clones in the sample; 72% occur only once, and 13% lies in the top ten. This clone has a handful of counts. The antigen is not known. The sequence came from a human donor with chronic lymphocytic leukemia. Sequences were derived from PBMCs, sampled after 24 months of ibrutinib treatment.

The CDR3 reads CASATDRISYEQYF. CDR3 nucleotides: TGCGCCAGCGCAACGGACAGGATCTCCTACGAGCAGTACTTC. This rearrangement joins TRBV5-1 to TRBJ2-7; TRBD1 agrees at 7 bases. CDR3 length: 14 residues. Losses at the gene ends were 7 bases for V and 0 bases for J; bases not matched to a gene: 7. Per the germline V gene, CDR1 is SGHRS and CDR2 is YFSETQ. The full variable domain, in which reference TRBV5-1 and TRBJ2-7 provide the parts outside the CDR3, is KAGVTQTPRYLIKTRGQQVTLSCSPISGHRSVSWYQQTPGQGLQFLFEYFSETQRNKGNFPGRFSGRQFSNSRSEMNVSTLELGDSALYLCASATDRISYEQYFGPGTRLTVT.